Listed below are T cell receptor beta chains from one sample, sequenced in a study of blood T cell repertoires in COVID-19. Profiling relied on immunoSEQ multiplex PCR, and the TCRdb table lists in-frame clones only, not all of them. Among 97,000 or so clones, less than 95% were seen once, and the ten largest hold less than 2%. Sequencing used peripheral blood. These receptors were taken from a man between 60 and 70 years old with acute or convalescent COVID-19. CDR3s include the opening cysteine and the closing phenylalanine or tryptophan. A D gene is named only where the DNA matches it firmly. Rows may omit the clone size; those that give it use once, few, many or a size class.

J gene	V gene	clone size	D gene	CDR3 protein	CDR3 DNA
TRBJ1-6	TRBV10-3	.	TRBD1	CAISEWRQGASSYNSPLHF	TGTGCCATCAGTGAGTGGAGACAGGGGGCGAGCTCCTATAATTCACCCCTCCACTTT
TRBJ1-1	TRBV11-2	few	.	CASSLGTGWTEAFF	TGTGCCAGCAGCTTAGGTACAGGGTGGACTGAAGCTTTCTTT
TRBJ1-3	TRBV5-1	.	.	CASSSLWTASGNTIYF	TGCGCCAGCAGCTCCCTATGGACAGCCTCTGGAAACACCATATATTTT
TRBJ2-2	TRBV15	.	.	CATSRDSLAYTGELFF	TGTGCCACCAGCAGAGATAGTCTAGCTTATACCGGGGAGCTGTTTTTT
TRBJ2-3	TRBV15	.	TRBD2	CATSRDSIIAGGPPGTDTQYF	TGTGCCACCAGCAGAGATTCAATAATAGCGGGGGGGCCCCCCGGCACAGATACGCAGTATTTT
TRBJ2-2	TRBV2	once	TRBD1	CASKGAVNTGELFF	TGTGCCAGCAAGGGGGCCGTGAACACCGGGGAGCTGTTTTTT
TRBJ1-3	TRBV7-9	.	.	CASSLELNTIYF	TGTGCCAGCAGCTTAGAGCTAAACACCATATATTTT
TRBJ2-7	TRBV4-1	.	TRBD1	CASSQGADRGPYEQYF	TGCGCCAGCAGCCAAGGGGCTGACAGGGGTCCCTACGAGCAGTACTTC
TRBJ2-3	TRBV5-1	.	.	CASSTGQRTDTQYF	TGCGCCAGCAGCACCGGACAGCGCACAGATACGCAGTATTTT
TRBJ1-1	TRBV28	.	.	CASSAGGRQAFF	TGTGCCAGCAGCGCGGGAGGCAGGCAAGCTTTCTTT
TRBJ2-5	TRBV4-1	once	.	CASSQASPGGEQETQYF	TGCGCCAGCAGCCAGGCCTCCCCCGGCGGGGAGCAAGAGACCCAGTACTTC
TRBJ1-2	TRBV7-2	.	TRBD1	CASSLARTGGNYGYTF	TGTGCCAGCAGCTTAGCCCGGACAGGGGGCAACTATGGCTACACCTTC
TRBJ2-1	TRBV4-1	.	TRBD2	CASSHLLAVSGNEQFF	TGCGCCAGCAGCCATCTACTAGCGGTTTCAGGGAATGAGCAGTTCTTC
TRBJ2-5	TRBV5-5	few	.	CASNHDRATQETQYF	TGTGCCAGCAACCACGACAGAGCAACACAAGAGACCCAGTACTTC
TRBJ2-2	TRBV11-1	.	.	CASSHRGRATGELFF	TGTGCCAGCAGCCATAGGGGCAGGGCCACCGGGGAGCTGTTTTTT
TRBJ2-3	TRBV3-1/TRBV3-2	.	.	CASSQAGSGNTQYF	TGTGCCAGCAGCCAAGCGGGGTCTGGGAATACGCAGTATTTT
TRBJ2-1	TRBV19	.	.	CASHTPLRGYNEQFF	TGTGCCAGTCATACCCCCCTCAGGGGCTACAATGAGCAGTTCTTC
TRBJ1-5	TRBV20-1	.	.	CSATHRETQHF	TGCAGTGCTACTCACAGGGAGACCCAGCATTTT
TRBJ1-4	TRBV30	.	TRBD1	CAWSVPGRGLTNEKLFF	TGTGCCTGGAGTGTACCCGGCAGGGGGCTTACTAATGAAAAACTGTTTTTT
TRBJ1-2	TRBV10-3	.	TRBD1	CAISTQRTGIYGYTF	TGTGCCATCAGTACCCAGAGGACAGGGATCTATGGCTACACCTTC
TRBJ2-3	TRBV7-6	.	.	CASSLASESDTQYF	TGTGCCAGCAGCCTGGCCTCAGAATCAGATACGCAGTATTTT
TRBJ1-3	TRBV19	.	TRBD1	CASSIAGTGVGNTIYF	TGTGCCAGTAGTATAGCTGGGACAGGGGTCGGAAACACCATATATTTT
TRBJ2-7	TRBV6-5	.	TRBD2	CASKTGGPQQYF	TGTGCCAGCAAAACGGGGGGGCCTCAGCAGTACTTC
TRBJ1-4	TRBV30	few	.	CAWGEDWNEKLFF	TGTGCCTGGGGGGAGGACTGGAACGAAAAACTGTTTTTT
TRBJ2-2	TRBV5-1	.	TRBD2	CASSLLAGGGTGELFF	TGCGCCAGCAGCCTACTAGCGGGGGGAGGAACCGGGGAGCTGTTTTTT
TRBJ1-5	TRBV4-2	.	.	CASSQDPQGAQPQHF	TGTGCCAGCAGCCAAGATCCCCAGGGTGCTCAGCCCCAGCATTTT
TRBJ1-1	TRBV2	.	TRBD1	CASGGQGNTEAFF	TGTGCCAGCGGGGGACAGGGGAACACTGAAGCTTTCTTT
TRBJ2-1	TRBV3-1/TRBV3-2	.	TRBD2	CASSLSGGPRNEQFF	TGTGCCAGCAGCCTGAGCGGGGGCCCGAGGAATGAGCAGTTCTTC
TRBJ2-2	TRBV5-1	.	.	CASSLEAGTELFF	TGCGCCAGCAGCTTAGAGGCAGGGACAGAGCTGTTTTTT
TRBJ2-1	TRBV6-6	.	TRBD2	CASNPGGNEQFF	TGTGCCAGCAACCCGGGGGGGAATGAGCAGTTCTTC
TRBJ1-1	TRBV11-3	.	.	CASSRHGGTEAFF	TGTGCCAGCAGCCGTCACGGGGGGACTGAAGCTTTCTTT
TRBJ1-1	TRBV2	.	.	CASSELRDTEAFF	TGTGCCAGCAGTGAACTCAGGGACACTGAAGCTTTCTTT
TRBJ1-1	TRBV12-3/TRBV12-4	.	.	CASSLGGVEAFF	TGTGCCAGCAGTTTGGGCGGGGTTGAAGCTTTCTTT
TRBJ1-3	TRBV4-1	.	TRBD1	CASSQTLLRGPGNTIYF	TGCGCCAGCAGCCAAACCCTCCTCAGGGGGCCGGGAAACACCATATATTTT
TRBJ1-6	TRBV10-3	.	.	CAIRTGESPLHF	TGTGCCATCAGGACAGGAGAATCACCCCTCCACTTT
TRBJ1-1	TRBV21-1	.	.	CASSVQGIDTEAFF	TGTGCCAGCAGCGTCCAGGGGATCGACACTGAAGCTTTCTTT
TRBJ2-1	TRBV10-1	.	.	CASRGGANEQFF	TGCGCCAGCCGTGGCGGGGCCAATGAGCAGTTCTTC
TRBJ1-5	TRBV6-1	.	.	CASSERTGPTEQPQHF	TGTGCCAGCAGTGAAAGAACAGGGCCCACGGAACAGCCCCAGCATTTT
TRBJ2-5	TRBV27	.	.	CASSLSYQPGETQYF	TGTGCCAGCAGTTTATCTTACCAGCCGGGAGAGACCCAGTACTTC
TRBJ2-1	TRBV10-3	.	TRBD1	CAISESSGTGIRNEQFF	TGTGCCATCAGTGAGTCGAGTGGGACAGGGATTAGAAATGAGCAGTTCTTC
TRBJ1-6	TRBV14	.	TRBD1	CASSQEYGRGRGSPLHF	TGTGCCAGCAGCCAAGAATACGGTAGGGGGCGAGGGTCACCCCTCCACTTT
TRBJ1-1	TRBV7-6	.	.	CASSLVPAEGAEAFF	TGTGCCAGCAGCTTAGTACCAGCCGAAGGGGCTGAAGCTTTCTTT
TRBJ1-2	TRBV5-4	.	.	CASSPLTTAANYGYTF	TGTGCCAGCAGCCCCCTTACGACAGCAGCTAACTATGGCTACACCTTC
TRBJ1-5	TRBV5-8	.	TRBD1	CASSPPLTGENQPQHF	TGTGCCAGCAGCCCCCCGCTGACAGGGGAAAATCAGCCCCAGCATTTT
TRBJ2-4	TRBV3-1/TRBV3-2	.	TRBD1	CASSQAGQGGNIQYF	TGTGCCAGCAGCCAAGCTGGACAGGGTGGGAACATTCAGTACTTC
TRBJ1-2	TRBV5-1	.	.	CASRTAHYGYTF	TGCGCCAGCCGGACAGCGCACTATGGCTACACCTTC
TRBJ1-2	TRBV6-5	.	.	CASSYSWQRNYGYTF	TGTGCCAGCAGTTACTCCTGGCAGAGGAACTATGGCTACACCTTC
TRBJ2-5	TRBV6-5	.	.	CASRTTGFSGETQYF	TGTGCCAGCAGAACTACAGGGTTTTCGGGCGAGACCCAGTACTTC
TRBJ2-5	TRBV5-1	.	TRBD1	CASSWGTGKETQYF	TGCGCCAGCAGCTGGGGGACAGGGAAAGAGACCCAGTACTTC
TRBJ1-1	TRBV11-2	.	.	CASIRRSENTEAFF	TGTGCCAGCATCAGAAGAAGTGAGAACACTGAAGCTTTCTTT
TRBJ1-5	TRBV6-5	once	.	CASSYGRGNQPQHF	TGTGCCAGCAGTTACGGCAGGGGCAATCAGCCCCAGCATTTT
TRBJ2-2	TRBV6-1	.	TRBD1	CASSDRTGFGGELFF	TGTGCCAGCAGTGACCGGACAGGGTTCGGCGGGGAGCTGTTTTTT
TRBJ1-5	TRBV18	.	.	CASSPSGGRNQPQHF	TGTGCCAGCTCACCATCGGGGGGCCGCAATCAGCCCCAGCATTTT
TRBJ1-1	TRBV18	few	.	CASSPPQNTEAFF	TGTGCCAGCTCACCCCCACAGAACACTGAAGCTTTCTTT
TRBJ1-2	TRBV7-9	.	.	CASSSRERQGPYGYTF	TGTGCCAGCAGCTCACGGGAGCGTCAGGGTCCCTATGGCTACACCTTC